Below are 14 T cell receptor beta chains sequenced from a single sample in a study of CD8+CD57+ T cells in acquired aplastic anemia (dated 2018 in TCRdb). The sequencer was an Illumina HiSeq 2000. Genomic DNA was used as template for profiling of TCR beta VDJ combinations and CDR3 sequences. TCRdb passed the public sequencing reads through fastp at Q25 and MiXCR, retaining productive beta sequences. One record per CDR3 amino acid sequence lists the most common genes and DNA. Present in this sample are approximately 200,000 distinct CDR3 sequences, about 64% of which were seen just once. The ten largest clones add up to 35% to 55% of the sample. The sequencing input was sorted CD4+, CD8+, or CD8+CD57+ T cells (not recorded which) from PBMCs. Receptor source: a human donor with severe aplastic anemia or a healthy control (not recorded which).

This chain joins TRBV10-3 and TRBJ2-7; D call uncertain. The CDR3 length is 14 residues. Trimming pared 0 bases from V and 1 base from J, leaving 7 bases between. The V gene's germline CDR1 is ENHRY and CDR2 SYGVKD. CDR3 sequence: CAISESSQSYEQYF. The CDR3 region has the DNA TGTGCCATCAGTGAGTCGAGTCAGTCCTACGAGCAGTACTTC.

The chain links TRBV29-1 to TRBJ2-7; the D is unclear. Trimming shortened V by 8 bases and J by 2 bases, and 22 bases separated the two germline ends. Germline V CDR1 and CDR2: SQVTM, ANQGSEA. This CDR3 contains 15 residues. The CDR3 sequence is CSLVPNRSPAYEQYF. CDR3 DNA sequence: TGCAGCTTAGTCCCTAATAGGTCACCGGCCTACGAGCAGTACTTC.

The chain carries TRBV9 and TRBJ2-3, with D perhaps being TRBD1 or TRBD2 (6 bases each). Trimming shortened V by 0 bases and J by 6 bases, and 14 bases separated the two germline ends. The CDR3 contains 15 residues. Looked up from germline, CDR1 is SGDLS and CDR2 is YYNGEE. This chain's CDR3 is CASSVEPQGGDTQYF. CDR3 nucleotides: TGTGCCAGCAGCGTAGAGCCACAAGGGGGGGATACGCAGTATTTT.

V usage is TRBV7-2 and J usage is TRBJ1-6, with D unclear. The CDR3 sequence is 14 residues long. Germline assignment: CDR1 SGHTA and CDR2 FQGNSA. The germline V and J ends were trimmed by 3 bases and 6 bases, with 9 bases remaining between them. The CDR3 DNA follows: TGTGCCAGCAGCTTTACAGAGAGTAATTCACCCCTCCACTTT. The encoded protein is CASSFTESNSPLHF.

The CDR3 bases are TGCAGTGCTGCACAGGGGCGGAACTCTGGAAACACCATATATTTT. This encodes CSAAQGRNSGNTIYF. The J gene is TRBJ1-3, the V gene TRBV20-1; 7 nucleotides agree with TRBD1. J gave up 0 bases and V 5 bases, and 7 bases lay outside the gene matches. The V gene's germline CDR1 is DFQATT and CDR2 SNEGSKA (reference sequence). This CDR3 region has 15 residues.

CDR3 sequence reads: CASSSYLTGLNYGYTF. The CDR3 DNA follows: TGTGCCAGCAGTTCCTACCTCACGGGCTTGAACTATGGCTACACCTTC. J is TRBJ1-2 and V is TRBV6-2 or TRBV6-3; D call uncertain. The ends were cut back, 4 bases at V and 2 bases at J, with 17 bases in the middle. The CDR3 extends over 16 amino acids. Germline V lookup: CDR1 MNHEY, CDR2 SVGEGT.

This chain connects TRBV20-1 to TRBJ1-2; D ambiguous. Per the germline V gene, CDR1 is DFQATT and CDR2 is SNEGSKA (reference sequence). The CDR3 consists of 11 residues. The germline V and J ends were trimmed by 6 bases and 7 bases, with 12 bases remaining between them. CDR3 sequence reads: CSAFGDPGYTF. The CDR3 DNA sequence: TGCAGTGCCTTCGGGGATCCTGGCTACACCTTC.

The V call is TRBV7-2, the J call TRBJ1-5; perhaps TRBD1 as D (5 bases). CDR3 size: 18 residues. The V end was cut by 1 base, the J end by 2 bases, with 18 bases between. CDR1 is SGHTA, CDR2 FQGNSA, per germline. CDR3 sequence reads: CASSLEAVGREGNQPQHF. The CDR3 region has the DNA TGTGCCAGCAGCTTAGAAGCGGTAGGCAGGGAGGGCAATCAGCCCCAGCATTTT.

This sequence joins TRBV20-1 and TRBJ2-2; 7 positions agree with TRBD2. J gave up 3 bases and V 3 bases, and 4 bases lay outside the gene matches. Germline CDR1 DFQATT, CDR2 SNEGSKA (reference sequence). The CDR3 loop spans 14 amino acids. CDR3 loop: CSARYSGDTGELFF. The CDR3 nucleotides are TGCAGTGCTAGGTACAGCGGGGACACCGGGGAGCTGTTTTTT.

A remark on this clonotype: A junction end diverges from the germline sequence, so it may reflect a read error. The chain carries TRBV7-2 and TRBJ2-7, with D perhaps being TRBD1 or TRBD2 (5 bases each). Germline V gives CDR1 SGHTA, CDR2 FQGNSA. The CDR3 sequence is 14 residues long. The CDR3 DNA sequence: TGTGCCGGCAGCTTGGGACCGACTTTGAACGAGCAGTACTTC. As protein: CAGSLGPTLNEQYF.

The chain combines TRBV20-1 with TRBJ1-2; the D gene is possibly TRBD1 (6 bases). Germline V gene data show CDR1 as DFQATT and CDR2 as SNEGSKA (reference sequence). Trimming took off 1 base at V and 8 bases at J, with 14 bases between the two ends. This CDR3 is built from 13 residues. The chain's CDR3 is CSARGSRGWGYTF. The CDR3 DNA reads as TGCAGTGCTAGAGGATCCAGGGGTTGGGGCTACACCTTC.

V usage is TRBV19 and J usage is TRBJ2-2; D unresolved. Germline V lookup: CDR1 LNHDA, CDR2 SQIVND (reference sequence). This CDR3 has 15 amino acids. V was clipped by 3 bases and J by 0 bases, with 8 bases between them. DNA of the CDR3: TGTGCCAGTAGTATGGTTAGATCGAACACCGGGGAGCTGTTTTTT. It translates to CASSMVRSNTGELFF.

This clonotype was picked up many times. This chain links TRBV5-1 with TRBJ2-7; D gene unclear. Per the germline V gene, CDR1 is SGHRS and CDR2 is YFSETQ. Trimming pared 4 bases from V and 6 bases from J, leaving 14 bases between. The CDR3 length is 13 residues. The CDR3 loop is CASSADLESEQYF. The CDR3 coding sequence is TGCGCCAGCAGCGCGGACCTAGAAAGCGAGCAGTACTTC.

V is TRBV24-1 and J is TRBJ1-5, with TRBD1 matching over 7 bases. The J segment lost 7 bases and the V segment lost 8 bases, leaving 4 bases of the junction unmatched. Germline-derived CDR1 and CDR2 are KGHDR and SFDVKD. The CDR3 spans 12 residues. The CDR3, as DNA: TGTGCCACCACGACAGGGAGCCAGCCCCAGCATTTT. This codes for CATTTGSQPQHF.